Presented here are 13 T cell receptor beta chains from one specimen sequenced in a study of regulatory T cells in long-lasting Graves disease. Time point denoted: newly diagnosed GD, antithyroid drugs for less than 3 months. Extracted RNA from PBMCs served as the source of the TCR library. Sequencing libraries for TCR beta were prepared with iRepertoire HTBI primers and Arm-PCR of CDR3 regions. A single record per CDR3 protein comes from TCRdb applying MiXCR to the multiplex PCR reads. The table records hundreds of thousands of distinct CDR3 sequences, 16% of them present only once. This sample was shared with a second study, whose subject was T cells in Graves' hyperthyroidism and ophthalmopathy.

This sample comprised peripheral blood mononuclear cells (PBMCs), obtained at new diagnosis, from a patient treated with antithyroid drugs. The receptor set was obtained from a man aged 40-49 years with Graves disease.

This clonotype was observed at least ten times. The chain recombines TRBV5-1 with TRBJ1-1; TRBD1 agrees at 10 bases. V was pared by 0 bases and J by 12 bases, with 5 bases of the junction left unmatched. Germline-derived CDR1 and CDR2 are SGHRS and YFSETQ. The length of the CDR3 is 13 residues. CDR3 DNA sequence: TGCGCCAGCAGCTTGGGGGACAGGGGCCGGACTTTCTTT. Protein: CASSLGDRGRTFF.

In this sample, this clonotype turned up a few times. The chain recombines TRBV19 with TRBJ1-1; the D is unclear. The length of the CDR3 is 13 residues. Trimming shortened V by 7 bases and J by 0 bases, and 9 bases separated the two germline ends. The germline CDR1 and CDR2 sequences are LNHDA and SQIVND (reference sequence). The CDR3, as DNA: TGTGCCAGTACCCGGGCTATGAACACTGAAGCTTTCTTT. Protein: CASTRAMNTEAFF.

This rearrangement joins TRBV10-3 to TRBJ2-3; 10 bases map to TRBD2. Trimming cost V 0 bases and J 1 base; bases outside gene matches: 4. The germline V gene encodes CDR1 ENHRY and CDR2 SYGVKD. The CDR3 consists of 17 residues. CDR3 bases: TGTGCCATCAGTGAGTCTAGCGGGGGGAGTGGCACAGATACGCAGTATTTT. Translation gives CAISESSGGSGTDTQYF.

J is TRBJ2-1 and V is TRBV5-1; no clear D gene. V was pared by 4 bases and J by 7 bases, with 12 bases between. CDR1 is SGHRS and CDR2 is YFSETQ in the germline V gene. The CDR3 sequence is 13 residues long. The CDR3 DNA sequence: TGCGCCAGCAGCCATGACCCCTGGAATGAGCAGTTCTTC. This gives the protein CASSHDPWNEQFF.

This clonotype occurred many times. The chain links TRBV19 to TRBJ2-3; D perhaps matches TRBD2 (6 bases). This CDR3 is built from 15 residues. Trimming shortened V by 4 bases and J by 3 bases, and 14 bases separated the two germline ends. Germline lookup yields CDR1 LNHDA and CDR2 SQIVND (reference sequence). Here the CDR3 DNA reads TGTGCCAGTAGTACTTGGGCGGGGCCGACAGATACGCAGTATTTT. Its translation: CASSTWAGPTDTQYF.

This clonotype was detected only a few times. This chain uses TRBV5-1 with TRBJ2-1; D is tentatively TRBD1 or TRBD2 (5 bases each). The germline V and J ends were trimmed by 5 bases and 7 bases, with 16 bases remaining between them. Germline V lookup: CDR1 SGHRS, CDR2 YFSETQ. There are 14 residues in the CDR3. This chain's CDR3 is CASSSGTGQNEQFF. The CDR3 nucleotides are TGCGCCAGCAGTTCCGGGACGGGGCAAAATGAGCAGTTCTTC. The entire variable domain, with the rest obtained from reference TRBV5-1 and TRBJ2-1, is as follows: KAGVTQTPRYLIKTRGQQVTLSCSPISGHRSVSWYQQTPGQGLQFLFEYFSETQRNKGNFPGRFSGRQFSNSRSEMNVSTLELGDSALYLCASSSGTGQNEQFFGPGTRLTVL.

This chain joins TRBV10-3 and TRBJ1-5; the D is unclear. This CDR3 contains 13 residues. V dropped 5 bases and J dropped 0 bases, with 5 bases sitting between them. The germline CDR1 and CDR2 sequences are ENHRY and SYGVKD. CDR3 protein: CAISIDSNQPQHF. Written as DNA, the CDR3 is TGTGCCATCAGTATAGATAGCAATCAGCCCCAGCATTTT.

This clonotype was counted many times. The chain recombines TRBV7-9 with TRBJ2-5, with 11 bases aligning to TRBD2. Per the germline V gene, CDR1 is SEHNR and CDR2 is FQNEAQ (reference sequence). V was clipped by 4 bases and J by 5 bases; unmatched bases: 6. The CDR3 length is 15 residues. The CDR3 reads CASSWIAGGPETQYF. The CDR3 coding sequence is TGTGCCAGCAGCTGGATAGCGGGGGGGCCGGAGACCCAGTACTTC.

This clonotype was counted at least ten times. The V and J genes are TRBV2 and TRBJ2-1; D not resolved. Germline lookup yields CDR1 SNHLY and CDR2 FYNNEI. The CDR3 extends over 14 amino acids. V lost 6 bases and J lost 4, with 13 bases in between. The CDR3: CASRVNPSYNEQFF. The CDR3, as DNA: TGTGCCAGCAGGGTCAACCCGAGTTACAATGAGCAGTTCTTC.

This clonotype has just a few counts. The rearrangement joins TRBV6-2 or TRBV6-3 to TRBJ2-1; possibly TRBD1 or TRBD2 for D (5 bases each). Looked up from germline, CDR1 is MNHEY and CDR2 is SVGEGT. V gave up 10 bases and J gave up 5 bases, with 15 bases separating them. CDR3 length: 13 residues. CDR3 sequence (DNA): TGTGCCACAGCAGAGGGGCGAGACAATGAGCAGTTCTTC. Protein: CATAEGRDNEQFF.

The chain uses TRBV27 and TRBJ1-5, with TRBD1 as a possible D gene (6 bases). This CDR3 has 15 residues. Germline V gene lookup returns CDR1 MNHEY and CDR2 SMNVEV (reference sequence). Trimming stripped 6 bases from V and 3 bases from J, with 15 bases between. This chain's CDR3 is CASRRRGGNNQPQHF. Written as DNA, the CDR3 is TGTGCCAGCAGAAGAAGGGGGGGAAACAATCAGCCCCAGCATTTT.

Many counts were recorded for this clonotype. The rearrangement uses TRBV2 and TRBJ2-1, with 12 bases identical to TRBD2. Germline V CDR1 and CDR2: SNHLY, FYNNEI. V was clipped by 7 bases and J by 5 bases; unmatched bases: 6. There are 15 residues in the CDR3. CDR3 residues: CASNGLAGNDNEQFF. CDR3 in DNA: TGTGCCAGCAACGGACTAGCGGGGAATGACAATGAGCAGTTCTTC.

There are many counts of this clonotype. V is TRBV11-1 and J is TRBJ2-5, with D perhaps TRBD2 (5 bases). The CDR3 extends over 14 amino acids. Trimming took 0 bases from V and 7 from J, leaving 12 bases between them. Per the germline V gene, CDR1 is SGHAT and CDR2 is FQDESV (reference sequence). Here the CDR3 reads CASSLAGIRMTQYF. Written as DNA, the CDR3 is TGTGCCAGCAGCTTAGCCGGGATCCGGATGACCCAGTACTTC.